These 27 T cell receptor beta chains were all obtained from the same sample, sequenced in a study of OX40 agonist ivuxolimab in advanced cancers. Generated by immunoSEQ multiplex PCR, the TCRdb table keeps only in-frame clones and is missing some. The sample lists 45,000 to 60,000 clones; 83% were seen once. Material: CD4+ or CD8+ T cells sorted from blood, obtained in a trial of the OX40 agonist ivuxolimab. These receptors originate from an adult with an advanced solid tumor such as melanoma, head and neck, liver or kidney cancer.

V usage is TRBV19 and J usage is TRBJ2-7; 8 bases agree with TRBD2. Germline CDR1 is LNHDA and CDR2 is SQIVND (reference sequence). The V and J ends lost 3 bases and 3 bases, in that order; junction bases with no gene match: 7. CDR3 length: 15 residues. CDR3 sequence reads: CASSIRRSGSYEQYF. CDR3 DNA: TGTGCCAGTAGTATTCGAAGGAGCGGGAGCTACGAGCAGTACTTC. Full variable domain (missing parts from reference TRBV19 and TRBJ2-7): DGGITQSPKYLFRKEGQNVTLSCEQNLNHDAMYWYRQDPGQGLRLIYYSQIVNDFQKGDIAEGYSVSREKKESFPLTVTSAQKNPTAFYLCASSIRRSGSYEQYFGPGTRLTVT.

The CDR3: CACVSRTLEEQFF. Written as DNA, the CDR3 is TGTGCCTGTGTCTCTAGGACTCTGGAGGAGCAGTTCTTC. The genes are TRBV30 and TRBJ2-1; D possibly corresponds to TRBD2 (5 bases). CDR3 length equals 13 residues. V lost 6 bases and J 10 bases, leaving 19 bases between the germline ends. Germline V lookup: CDR1 GTSNPN, CDR2 SVGIG (reference sequence).

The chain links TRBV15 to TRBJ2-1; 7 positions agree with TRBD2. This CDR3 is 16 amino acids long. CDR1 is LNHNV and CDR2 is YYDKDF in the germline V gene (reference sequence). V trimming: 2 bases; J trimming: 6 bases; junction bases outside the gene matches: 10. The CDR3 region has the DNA TGTGCCACCAGCAGACAACGACTAGCCCCCCTCAATGAGCAGTTCTTC. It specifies CATSRQRLAPLNEQFF.

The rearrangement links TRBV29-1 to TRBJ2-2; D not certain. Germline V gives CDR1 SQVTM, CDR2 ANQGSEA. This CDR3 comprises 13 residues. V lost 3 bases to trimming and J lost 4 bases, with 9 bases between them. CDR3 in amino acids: CSVEYGFTGELFF. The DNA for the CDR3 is TGCAGCGTTGAGTACGGGTTCACCGGGGAGCTGTTTTTT.

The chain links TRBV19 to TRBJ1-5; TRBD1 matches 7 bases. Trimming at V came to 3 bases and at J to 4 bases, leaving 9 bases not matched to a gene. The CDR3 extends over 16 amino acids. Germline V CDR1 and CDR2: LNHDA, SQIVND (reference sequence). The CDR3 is CASSIQGTAINQPQHF. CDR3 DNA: TGTGCCAGTAGTATCCAAGGGACAGCGATAAATCAGCCCCAGCATTTT. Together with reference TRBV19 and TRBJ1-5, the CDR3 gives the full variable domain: DGGITQSPKYLFRKEGQNVTLSCEQNLNHDAMYWYRQDPGQGLRLIYYSQIVNDFQKGDIAEGYSVSREKKESFPLTVTSAQKNPTAFYLCASSIQGTAINQPQHFGDGTRLSIL.

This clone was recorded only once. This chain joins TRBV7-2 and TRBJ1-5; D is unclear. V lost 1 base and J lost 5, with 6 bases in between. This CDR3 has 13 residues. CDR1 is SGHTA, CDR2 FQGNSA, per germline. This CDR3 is CASSLGAYQPQHF. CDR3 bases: TGTGCCAGCAGCTTAGGGGCCTATCAGCCCCAGCATTTT.

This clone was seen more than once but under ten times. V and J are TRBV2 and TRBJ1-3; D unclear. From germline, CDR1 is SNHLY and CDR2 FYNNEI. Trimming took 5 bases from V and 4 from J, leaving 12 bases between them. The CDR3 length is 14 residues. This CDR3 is CASSLRDSGNTIYF. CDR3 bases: TGTGCCAGCAGTCTGAGGGATTCCGGAAACACCATATATTTT.

The CDR3, as DNA: TGTGCCAGCAGTCTCTGGACTAGCGGGAACAATGAGCAGTTCTTC. It is translated as CASSLWTSGNNEQFF. This chain links TRBV28 with TRBJ2-1, with 12 bases fitting TRBD2. Germline loops: CDR1 MDHEN, CDR2 SYDVKM. V shed 5 bases and J 5 bases; nucleotides not matched to a gene: 4. CDR3 size: 15 residues.

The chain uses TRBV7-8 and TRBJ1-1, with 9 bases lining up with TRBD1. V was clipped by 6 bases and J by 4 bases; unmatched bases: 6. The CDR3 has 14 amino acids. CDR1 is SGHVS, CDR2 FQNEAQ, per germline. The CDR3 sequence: CASSGQGLSTEAFF. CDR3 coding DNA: TGTGCCAGCAGTGGACAGGGGTTGTCCACTGAAGCTTTCTTT.

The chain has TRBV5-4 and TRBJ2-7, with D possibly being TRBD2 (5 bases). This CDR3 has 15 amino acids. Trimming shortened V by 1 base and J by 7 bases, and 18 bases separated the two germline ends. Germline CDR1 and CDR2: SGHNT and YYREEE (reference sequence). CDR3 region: CASSLYLRVPWEQYF. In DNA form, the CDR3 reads TGTGCCAGCAGCTTGTATCTGCGGGTGCCTTGGGAGCAGTACTTC.

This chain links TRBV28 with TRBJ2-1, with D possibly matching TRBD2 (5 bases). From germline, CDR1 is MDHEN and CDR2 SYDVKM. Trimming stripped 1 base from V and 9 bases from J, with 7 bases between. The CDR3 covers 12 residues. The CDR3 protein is CASSLSGSEQFF. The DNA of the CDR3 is TGTGCCAGCAGTTTATCTGGGAGTGAGCAGTTCTTC.

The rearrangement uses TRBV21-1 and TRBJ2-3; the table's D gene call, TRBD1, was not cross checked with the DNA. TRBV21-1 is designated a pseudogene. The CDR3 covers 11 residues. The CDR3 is CASSKLGGAIF. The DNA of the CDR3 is TGTGCCAGCAGCAAACTAGGGGGCGCAATTTTT.

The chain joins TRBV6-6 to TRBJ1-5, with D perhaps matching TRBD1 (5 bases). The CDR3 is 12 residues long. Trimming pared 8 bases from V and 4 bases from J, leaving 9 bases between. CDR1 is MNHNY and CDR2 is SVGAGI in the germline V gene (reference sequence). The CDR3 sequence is CASAGPNQPQHF. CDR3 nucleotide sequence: TGTGCCAGCGCGGGGCCGAATCAGCCCCAGCATTTT.

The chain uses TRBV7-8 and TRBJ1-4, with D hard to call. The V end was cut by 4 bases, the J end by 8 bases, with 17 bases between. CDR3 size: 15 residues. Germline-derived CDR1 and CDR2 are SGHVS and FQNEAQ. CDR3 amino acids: CASSSSRPRGEKLFF. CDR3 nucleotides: TGTGCCAGCAGCTCCTCCAGGCCCAGAGGGGAAAAACTGTTTTTT.

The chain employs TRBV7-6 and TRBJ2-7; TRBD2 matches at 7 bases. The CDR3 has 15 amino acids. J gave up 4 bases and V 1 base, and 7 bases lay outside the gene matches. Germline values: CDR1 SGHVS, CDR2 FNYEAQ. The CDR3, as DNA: TGTGCCAGCAGCTTAGTGGACCGGGGGGATTACGAGCAGTACTTC. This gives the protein CASSLVDRGDYEQYF. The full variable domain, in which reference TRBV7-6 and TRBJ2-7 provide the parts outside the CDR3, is GAGVSQSPRYKVTKRGQDVALRCDPISGHVSLYWYRQALGQGPEFLTYFNYEAQQDKSGLPNDRFSAERPEGSISTLTIQRTEQRDSAMYRCASSLVDRGDYEQYFGPGTRLTVT.

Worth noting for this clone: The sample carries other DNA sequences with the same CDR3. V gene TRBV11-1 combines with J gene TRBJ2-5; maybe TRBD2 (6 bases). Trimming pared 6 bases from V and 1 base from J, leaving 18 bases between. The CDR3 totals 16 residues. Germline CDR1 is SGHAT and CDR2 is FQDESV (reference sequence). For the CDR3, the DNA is TGTGCCAGCAGTCTCAGACTAGTTCGTACCCAAGAGACCCAGTACTTC. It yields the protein CASSLRLVRTQETQYF.

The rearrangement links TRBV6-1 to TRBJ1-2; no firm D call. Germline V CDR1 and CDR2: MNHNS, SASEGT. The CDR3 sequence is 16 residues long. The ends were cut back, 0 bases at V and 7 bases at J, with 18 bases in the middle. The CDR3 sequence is CASSEARTSGSGGYTF. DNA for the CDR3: TGTGCCAGCAGTGAAGCGCGTACCTCAGGCTCCGGTGGCTACACCTTC.

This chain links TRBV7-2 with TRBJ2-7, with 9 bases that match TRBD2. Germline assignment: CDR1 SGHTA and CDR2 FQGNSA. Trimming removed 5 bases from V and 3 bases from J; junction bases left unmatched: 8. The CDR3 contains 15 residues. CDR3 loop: CASSEGLASSYEQYF. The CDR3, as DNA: TGTGCCAGCAGCGAAGGACTAGCGAGTAGCTACGAGCAGTACTTC.

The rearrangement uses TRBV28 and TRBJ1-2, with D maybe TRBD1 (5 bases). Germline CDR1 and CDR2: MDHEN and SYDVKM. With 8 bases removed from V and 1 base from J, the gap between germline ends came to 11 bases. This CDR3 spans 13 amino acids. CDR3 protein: CASYKGLNYGYTF. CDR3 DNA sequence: TGTGCCAGCTATAAGGGACTTAACTATGGCTACACCTTC.

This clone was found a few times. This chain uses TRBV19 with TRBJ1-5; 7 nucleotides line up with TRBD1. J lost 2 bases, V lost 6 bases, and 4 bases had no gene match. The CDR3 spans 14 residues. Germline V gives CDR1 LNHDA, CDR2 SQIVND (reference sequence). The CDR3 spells CASRRGQGNQPQHF. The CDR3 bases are TGTGCCAGTAGACGAGGACAGGGCAATCAGCCCCAGCATTTT.

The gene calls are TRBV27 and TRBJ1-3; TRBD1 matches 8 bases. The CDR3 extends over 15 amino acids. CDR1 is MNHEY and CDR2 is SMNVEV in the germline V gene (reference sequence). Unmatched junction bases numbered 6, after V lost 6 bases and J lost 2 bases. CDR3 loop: CASRSSGGAGNTIYF. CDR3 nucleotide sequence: TGTGCCAGCAGATCCTCAGGGGGCGCTGGAAACACCATATATTTT.

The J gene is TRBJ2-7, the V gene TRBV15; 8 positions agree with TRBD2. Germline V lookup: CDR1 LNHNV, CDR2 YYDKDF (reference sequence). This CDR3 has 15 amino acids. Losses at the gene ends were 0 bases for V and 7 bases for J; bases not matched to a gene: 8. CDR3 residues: CATSRDIAGHQEQYF. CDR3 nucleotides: TGTGCCACCAGCAGAGATATAGCGGGACACCAAGAGCAGTACTTC.

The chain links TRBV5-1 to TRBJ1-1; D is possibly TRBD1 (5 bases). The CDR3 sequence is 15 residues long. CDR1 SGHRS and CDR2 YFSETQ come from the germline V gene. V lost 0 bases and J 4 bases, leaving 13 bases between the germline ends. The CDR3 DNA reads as TGCGCCAGCAGCTTGGCTGTGCGTGGGGGCACTGAAGCTTTCTTT. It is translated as CASSLAVRGGTEAFF.

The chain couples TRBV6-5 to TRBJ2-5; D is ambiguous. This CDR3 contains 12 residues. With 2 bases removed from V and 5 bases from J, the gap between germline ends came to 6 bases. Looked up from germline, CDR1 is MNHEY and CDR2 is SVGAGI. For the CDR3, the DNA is TGTGCCAGCAGTTACGGGTCGGAGACCCAGTACTTC. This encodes CASSYGSETQYF.

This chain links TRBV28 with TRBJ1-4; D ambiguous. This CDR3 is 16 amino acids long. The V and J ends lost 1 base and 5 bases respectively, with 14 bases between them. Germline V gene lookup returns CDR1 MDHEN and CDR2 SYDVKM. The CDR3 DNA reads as TGTGCCAGCAGTTTATTCCCGGCAATTCGAAATGAAAAACTGTTTTTT. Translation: CASSLFPAIRNEKLFF.

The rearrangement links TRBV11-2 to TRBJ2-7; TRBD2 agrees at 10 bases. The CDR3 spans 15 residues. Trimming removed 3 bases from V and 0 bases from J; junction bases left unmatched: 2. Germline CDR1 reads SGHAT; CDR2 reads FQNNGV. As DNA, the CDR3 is TGTGCCAGCAGCTTCTCTAGCGGGAGCTCCTACGAGCAGTACTTC. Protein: CASSFSSGSSYEQYF.

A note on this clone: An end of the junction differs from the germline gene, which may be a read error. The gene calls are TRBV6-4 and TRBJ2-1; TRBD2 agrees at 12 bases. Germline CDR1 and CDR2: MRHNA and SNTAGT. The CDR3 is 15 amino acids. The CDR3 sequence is CANSSGTSGYNEQFF. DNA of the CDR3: TGTGCCAACAGTTCCGGGACTAGCGGGTACAATGAGCAGTTCTTC.